This is a list of T cell receptor beta chains from one sample in a study of OX40 agonist ivuxolimab in advanced cancers. The table came from immunoSEQ multiplex PCR; TCRdb's copy has only in-frame clones and leaves some out. This table has roughly 93,000 clones, under 90% appearing once. This specimen consisted of CD4+ or CD8+ T cells sorted from blood, obtained in a trial of the OX40 agonist ivuxolimab. The source of these receptors is an adult with an advanced solid tumor such as melanoma, head and neck, liver or kidney cancer. Each CDR3 is given with its conserved first and last residue. Clone size is shown for a subset of rows, as once, few, many or a class of expanded clone.

>.|TRBV2|TRBJ2-1
CASSERGGRTWEQFF
>few|TRBV2|TRBJ1-6
CASSGDSLNSPLHF
>.|TRBV7-9|TRBJ1-4
CASSFPPIENEKLFF
>.|TRBV27|TRBJ2-7
CASSLKVSYEQYF
>.|TRBV4-1|TRBJ2-7
CASSQPSYEQYF
>.|TRBV18|TRBJ2-7
CASSPRQGPYEQYF
>.|TRBV7-3|TRBJ2-1
CASSFGGNPYNEQFF
>few|TRBV7-9|TRBJ1-6
CASSLGRGANSPLHF
>.|TRBV2|TRBJ2-2
CASARDRGDTGELFF
>.|TRBV2|TRBJ1-5
CASSSSRNSNQPQHF
>once|TRBV6-1|TRBJ1-6
CASTLGGGNSPLHF
>.|TRBV6-1|TRBJ1-2
CASSEALGDYGYTF
>.|TRBV6-4|TRBJ2-2
CASSHFAGLSTGELFF
>.|TRBV10-3|TRBJ2-3
CAISTFGQGGSDTQYF
>.|TRBV27|TRBJ2-1
CASSLFPTGNEQFF
>.|TRBV27|TRBJ2-3
CASSFRPSTDTQYF
>.|TRBV18|TRBJ2-3
CASSADRTLTDTQYF
>.|TRBV19|TRBJ2-1
CASSIPPGRLFF
>.|TRBV15|TRBJ2-5
CATSRDRGGDRTQYF
>.|TRBV5-1|TRBJ1-2
CASSLVPPDGYTF
>.|TRBV11-2|TRBJ2-1
CASSFTGQTDNEQFF
>.|TRBV10-3|.
CAISSLQGLVREQYF